The 32 T cell receptor beta chains reported below all come from one sample, sequenced in a study of T cells in Graves' hyperthyroidism and ophthalmopathy (dated by TCRdb to about 2019). The library was made by multiplex PCR. Data came from an Illumina HiSeq 2000. The TCR beta CDR3 regions were amplified from RNA transcripts. For the first round of RT-PCR on the TCR CDR3, the HTBI primer set was used together with the Qiagen OneStep RT-PCR kit. In-frame beta chains were kept once TCRdb had trimmed the public reads at Q25 with fastp and called clones with MiXCR. Rows merge per CDR3 protein into single entries with the most common DNA and genes. This sample is represented by approximately 220,000 distinct CDR3 sequences; 15% to 20% of them were singletons. About two fifths of the sample is in the top ten clones. The sequenced sample consisted of blood. The receptors stem from a man aged 35 to 55 with Graves' hyperthyroidism.

Of note for this clonotype: This could be a read error, since a much larger clone is one nucleotide away. This is likely a read error, given that the CDR3 carries no conserved phenylalanine or tryptophan at its end. The rearrangement joins TRBV6-1 to TRBJ1-1, with D uncertain. The CDR3 contains 14 residues. The V gene's germline CDR1 is MNHNS and CDR2 SASEGT. The ends were cut back, 6 bases at V and 1 base at J, with 12 bases in the middle. The CDR3 DNA reads TGTGCCAGCAGCCACCCAGCGGGGAACACTGAAGCTTTCCTT. It specifies CASSHPAGNTEAFL.

The rearrangement uses TRBV12-3 or TRBV12-4 and TRBJ1-2; a weak D match, TRBD1 (6 bases). The CDR3 totals 13 residues. The V end was cut by 4 bases, the J end by 8 bases, with 14 bases between. Here the CDR3 reads CASSWDKGGGYTF. Written as DNA, the CDR3 is TGTGCCAGCAGTTGGGACAAGGGAGGAGGCTACACCTTC.

This clonotype came up a few times. V usage is TRBV19 and J usage is TRBJ1-6; maybe TRBD1 (5 bases). This CDR3 comprises 17 residues. The V gene's germline CDR1 is LNHDA and CDR2 SQIVND (reference sequence). Trimming took 5 bases from V and 6 from J, leaving 20 bases between them. The CDR3 DNA follows: TGTGCCAGTAGTCCTCTCCTTGGGCAGGGACTTAATTCACCCCTCCACTTT. Protein product: CASSPLLGQGLNSPLHF.

This clonotype was observed many times. The gene calls are TRBV2 and TRBJ1-4; a possible D gene is TRBD1 (5 bases). Germline lookup yields CDR1 SNHLY and CDR2 FYNNEI. Trimming cost V 2 bases and J 2 bases, with 6 bases left between them. The CDR3 is 14 amino acids. The CDR3 spells CASSEQGTNEKLFF. In nucleotides, the CDR3 is TGTGCCAGCAGTGAACAGGGCACTAATGAAAAACTGTTTTTT.

This clonotype was found a few times. V usage is TRBV19 and J usage is TRBJ1-1; D unclear. Germline-derived CDR1 and CDR2 are LNHDA and SQIVND (reference sequence). The germline V and J ends were trimmed by 1 base and 3 bases, with 12 bases remaining between them. CDR3 length: 15 amino acids. The CDR3 spells CASSIAGYFDTEAFF. The CDR3 DNA is TGTGCCAGTAGTATAGCTGGGTATTTCGACACTGAAGCTTTCTTT.

For this clonotype: A read error may be the cause here, since a much bigger clone is one base away. V gene TRBV20-1 combines with J gene TRBJ2-5, with a weak D call TRBD2 (5 bases). This CDR3 contains 13 residues. Germline V gives CDR1 DFQATT, CDR2 SNEGSKA (reference sequence). CDR3: CSAPGPGGETRYF. The CDR3 nucleotides read TGCAGTGCCCCCGGCCCGGGTGGGGAGACCCGGTACTTC.

This clonotype was detected ten times or more. V usage is TRBV30 and J usage is TRBJ1-1; 7 bases align to TRBD1. After removal of 1 base from V and 0 bases from J, the junction contained 5 bases not matched to a gene. Germline lookup yields CDR1 GTSNPN and CDR2 SVGIG (reference sequence). CDR3 length equals 15 residues. The CDR3 nucleotides read TGTGCCTGGAGTGCTGACAGGGAGTTGAACACTGAAGCTTTCTTT. It codes for CAWSADRELNTEAFF.

The sample holds many counts of this clonotype. This sequence joins TRBV11-3 and TRBJ1-1, with TRBD1 as a possible D gene (5 bases). The CDR3 consists of 12 residues. CDR1 is SGHNT and CDR2 is YENEEA in the germline V gene. V lost 5 bases, J lost 9 bases, and 13 bases lay in between. The CDR3 nucleotides are TGTGCCAGCAGCACGGGGGGGACGAAAGCTTTCTTT. This translates into CASSTGGTKAFF.

This clonotype was picked up many times. The V gene is TRBV30, the J gene TRBJ2-1, with 15 positions matching TRBD2. There are 16 residues in the CDR3. The ends lost 0 bases at V and 9 bases at J; junction bases unmatched: 6. Germline loops: CDR1 GTSNPN, CDR2 SVGIG (reference sequence). The CDR3 DNA sequence: TGTGCCTGGAGTGTATCTCGGACTAGCGGGGGGGGTGAGCAGTTCTTC. Translation: CAWSVSRTSGGGEQFF.

In its sample, this clonotype was seen many times. The CDR3 region has the DNA TGTGCCAGCAGCTTCGGCCACGCGTCGGGTCAGCCCCAGCATTTT. Translation gives CASSFGHASGQPQHF. The genes are TRBV7-2 and TRBJ1-5, with D uncertain. This CDR3 has 15 residues. Per germline, CDR1 SGHTA and CDR2 FQGNSA. V was clipped by 3 bases and J by 6 bases, with 15 bases between them. The entire variable domain, with the rest obtained from reference TRBV7-2 and TRBJ1-5, is as follows: GAGVSQSPSNKVTEKGKDVELRCDPISGHTALYWYRQSLGQGLEFLIYFQGNSAPDKSGLPSDRFSAERTGGSVSTLTIQRTQQEDSAVYLCASSFGHASGQPQHFGDGTRLSIL.

Concerning this clonotype: A junction boundary mismatches the germline segment, possibly from a read error. J is TRBJ2-1 and V is TRBV7-7, with D possibly matching TRBD2 (5 bases). Germline CDR1 SSHAT, CDR2 FNYEAQ (reference sequence). This CDR3 has 15 amino acids. Here the CDR3 DNA reads TGTGCTAGCAGCTTAGCGCCAACGTCTTACAATGAGCAGTTCTTC. Its protein is CASSLAPTSYNEQFF.

The chain uses TRBV7-9 and TRBJ2-1; 11 bases agree with TRBD2. Germline lookup yields CDR1 SEHNR and CDR2 FQNEAQ (reference sequence). V lost 5 bases and J lost 7; bases outside the gene matches: 13. This CDR3 has 17 residues. This CDR3 is CASSHPLLAGEGNEQFF. CDR3 sequence (DNA): TGTGCCAGCAGCCACCCCCTACTAGCGGGAGAGGGGAATGAGCAGTTCTTC.

This clonotype came up many times. The chain has TRBV11-2 and TRBJ2-3, with unresolved D. CDR3 length: 13 amino acids. Germline V CDR1 and CDR2: SGHAT, FQNNGV. The V and J ends lost 5 bases and 7 bases respectively, with 13 bases between them. The CDR3 coding sequence is TGTGCCAGCAGCCGGGCCACTGGGAATACGCAGTATTTT. Translated: CASSRATGNTQYF.

This clonotype was counted ten times or more. The chain carries TRBV5-1 and TRBJ2-5; the D gene is possibly TRBD1 (6 bases). V shed 0 bases and J shed 5 bases, with 17 bases lying between them. There are 16 residues in the CDR3. The germline CDR1 and CDR2 sequences are SGHRS and YFSETQ. CDR3 sequence: CASSLEAMGAGETQYF. CDR3 DNA: TGCGCCAGCAGCTTGGAGGCGATGGGGGCAGGGGAGACCCAGTACTTC.

In this sample, this clonotype turned up many times. The chain couples TRBV2 to TRBJ2-7, with no clear D. Germline CDR1 and CDR2: SNHLY and FYNNEI. The V and J ends lost 8 bases and 3 bases respectively, with 8 bases between them. This CDR3 spans 11 amino acids. The CDR3 nucleotides are TGTGCCAGCTCGCGAGACTACGAGCAGTACTTC. It encodes CASSRDYEQYF.

This clonotype has at least ten counts. The chain uses TRBV30 and TRBJ1-1, with D uncertain. The CDR3 loop spans 13 amino acids. V shed 0 bases and J shed 1 base, with 6 bases lying between them. CDR1 is GTSNPN and CDR2 is SVGIG in the germline V gene (reference sequence). For the CDR3, the DNA is TGTGCCTGGAGTGTGTTCACGAACACTGAAGCTTTCTTT. Protein: CAWSVFTNTEAFF.

This clonotype appeared many times. The V and J genes are TRBV7-9 and TRBJ2-7; D possibly matches TRBD1 or TRBD2 (5 bases each). Trimming removed 3 bases from V and 7 bases from J, with 19 bases in between. The germline V gene has CDR1 SEHNR and CDR2 FQNEAQ (reference sequence). This CDR3 has 15 amino acids. The CDR3 protein is CASSFGVLGVWEQYF. In nucleotides, the CDR3 is TGTGCCAGCAGCTTTGGCGTCCTGGGGGTATGGGAGCAGTACTTC.

This clonotype was counted at least ten times. The rearrangement links TRBV7-3 to TRBJ1-1; perhaps TRBD1 as D (5 bases). The ends were cut back, 5 bases at V and 6 bases at J, with 16 bases in the middle. CDR1 and CDR2 (germline): SGHTA, FQGTGA. CDR3 length equals 14 residues. The CDR3 DNA sequence: TGTGCCAGCAGCCCGGGGACTCCGGGCGCTGAAGCTTTCTTT. It encodes CASSPGTPGAEAFF.

This clonotype was seen once. One end of the junction is discordant with germline, which a read error may explain. The rearrangement links TRBV5-5 to TRBJ2-1, with 8 bases matching TRBD2. Germline CDR1 reads SGHKS; CDR2 reads YYEKEE (reference sequence). The CDR3 length is 17 residues. CDR3 nucleotide sequence: TGTGCCAGCACCTTGGTAGCGGGGATGAGCTCCTACAATGAGCAGTTCTTC. This sequence encodes CASTLVAGMSSYNEQFF.

This clonotype was recorded many times. The chain couples TRBV15 to TRBJ1-2; tentatively, D is TRBD1 (5 bases). V was shortened by 5 bases and J by 8 bases, with 18 bases between the two germline ends. The CDR3 sequence is 14 residues long. Germline CDR1 reads LNHNV; CDR2 reads YYDKDF (reference sequence). CDR3 in DNA: TGTGCCACCAGCCCCCGGACGGGGACGGGAGGCTACACCTTC. It yields the protein CATSPRTGTGGYTF.

As to this clonotype: With a much larger clone just one base away, this may be a read error. This chain's CDR3 is CSARVTGGAGETPYF. CDR3 sequence (DNA): TGCAGTGCTAGAGTGACGGGGGGCGCGGGAGAGACCCCGTACTTC. The chain links TRBV20-1 to TRBJ2-5; D perhaps matches TRBD2 (7 bases). The CDR3 is made up of 15 amino acids. Germline CDR1 DFQATT, CDR2 SNEGSKA (reference sequence).

This clonotype has at least ten counts. The V gene is TRBV20-1, the J gene TRBJ2-1; tentative D call: TRBD2 (5 bases). V was pared by 6 bases and J by 0 bases, with 12 bases between. The length of the CDR3 is 14 residues. CDR1 is DFQATT, CDR2 SNEGSKA, per germline (reference sequence). CDR3 coding DNA: TGCAGTGCAGGAGGACCCTCCTCCTACAATGAGCAGTTCTTC. Translating gives CSAGGPSSYNEQFF.

This clonotype was recorded at least ten times. This sequence joins TRBV7-2 and TRBJ2-5; 9 nucleotides match TRBD2. The CDR3 consists of 18 residues. Germline V gene lookup returns CDR1 SGHTA and CDR2 FQGNSA. Trimming at V came to 3 bases and at J to 4 bases, leaving 15 bases not matched to a gene. The CDR3 loop is CASSFGGASGEFPETQYF. The CDR3, as DNA: TGTGCCAGCAGCTTTGGTGGGGCTAGCGGGGAGTTCCCAGAGACCCAGTACTTC.

The chain couples TRBV29-1 to TRBJ2-3, with 12 bases lining up with TRBD2. V lost 6 bases and J lost 2; bases outside the gene matches: 3. Germline CDR1 SQVTM, CDR2 ANQGSEA. The CDR3 spans 14 residues. CDR3 loop: CSVGLAGNTDTQYF. DNA for the CDR3: TGCAGCGTAGGACTAGCGGGGAACACAGATACGCAGTATTTT.

This clonotype was counted ten times or more. V usage is TRBV20-1 and J usage is TRBJ2-1; 11 bases fit TRBD2. The CDR3 loop spans 15 amino acids. Germline V gives CDR1 DFQATT, CDR2 SNEGSKA (reference sequence). With 4 bases clipped from V and 5 bases from J, the junction kept 7 bases outside the gene matches. The CDR3 DNA reads TGCAGTGCTATTGGCGAACTAGCGGGGGACAATGAGCAGTTCTTC. This gives the protein CSAIGELAGDNEQFF.

This clonotype occurred a few times. This chain links TRBV6-2 or TRBV6-3 with TRBJ2-2; tentative D call: TRBD2 (5 bases). The CDR3 sequence is 15 residues long. CDR1 and CDR2 from the germline V gene are MNHEY and SVGEGT. The V gene lost 0 bases and the J gene lost 7 bases, with 12 bases spanning the gap. The CDR3 region is CASSYSRVGVGELFF. The CDR3 bases are TGTGCCAGCAGTTACTCGCGGGTAGGCGTCGGGGAGCTGTTTTTT.

The sample holds many counts of this clonotype. CDR3 in amino acids: CASSLAATGAIETQYF. In DNA, the CDR3 is TGTGCCAGCAGCTTGGCCGCTACAGGGGCGATCGAGACCCAGTACTTC. The V call is TRBV5-6, the J call TRBJ2-5, with 7 bases matching TRBD1. CDR3 size: 16 residues. Germline V gene lookup returns CDR1 SGHDT and CDR2 YYEEEE. The junction had 10 bases not matched to a gene; V was cut back by 0 bases and J by 5 bases.

This clonotype was recorded many times. The V gene is TRBV2, the J gene TRBJ1-5; no clear D. The V gene's germline CDR1 is SNHLY and CDR2 FYNNEI. Trimming cost V 11 bases and J 8 bases, with 22 bases left between them. The CDR3 consists of 14 residues. CDR3 sequence reads: CASGADGSTEPQHF. The DNA of the CDR3 is TGTGCCTCAGGAGCGGACGGGAGCACGGAGCCCCAGCATTTT.

This clonotype was recorded at least ten times. The chain employs TRBV5-1 and TRBJ1-1, with D hard to call. The CDR3 sequence is 12 residues long. V was cut by 0 bases and J by 9 bases, with 9 bases left in between. The germline V gene has CDR1 SGHRS and CDR2 YFSETQ. CDR3 region: CASSLGSQQAFF. DNA for the CDR3: TGCGCCAGCAGCTTGGGTAGTCAACAAGCTTTCTTT.

The table lists this clonotype with many counts. The chain combines TRBV3-1 with TRBJ2-3, with TRBD2 matching 9 bases. Germline lookup yields CDR1 LGHDT and CDR2 YNNKEL (reference sequence). The CDR3 loop spans 17 amino acids. Unmatched junction bases numbered 10, after V lost 3 bases and J lost 3 bases. CDR3 nucleotide sequence: TGTGCCAGCAGCCATCTCATAGGGCGGGGGGGTACAGATACGCAGTATTTT. Protein sequence: CASSHLIGRGGTDTQYF.

This clonotype was seen many times. The chain couples TRBV7-9 to TRBJ2-3, with D uncertain. Between the trimmed V and J ends, which lost 3 bases and 2 bases, there was a span of 9 bases. Germline assignment: CDR1 SEHNR and CDR2 FQNEAQ (reference sequence). CDR3 size: 14 residues. CDR3 nucleotide sequence: TGTGCCAGCAGCTTCATGGGGAACACAGATACGCAGTATTTT. Its protein is CASSFMGNTDTQYF.

This clonotype was counted at least ten times. V gene TRBV7-2 combines with J gene TRBJ1-6; 7 bases fit TRBD1. The V gene end was trimmed by 5 bases and the J gene end by 8 bases; junction bases not matched to a gene: 3. Germline CDR1 is SGHTA and CDR2 is FQGNSA. CDR3 size: 13 residues. The chain's CDR3 is CASSDRVDSPLHF. CDR3 nucleotide sequence: TGTGCCAGCAGCGACAGGGTGGATTCACCCCTCCACTTT.